A single T cell receptor (beta chain) is shown here with its context. What it recognizes is unknown. Researchers built TCR beta cDNA using 5'RACE template switching with UMIs. TCRdb processed the 5' RACE reads again and assigns one entry to each CDR3 protein, with no DNA. The clone table shows some 140,000 distinct CDR3 sequences, with the ten largest holding approximately 35%. The sample originates from a study of T cells expressing NK-cell markers. Study information: Most of the eight sequenced donors were HCMV-seropositive; one was seronegative. Study results and limitations: CD8+ T cells in over 5 donors included dominant NKG2C+ clonotypes at about 1.0-7.5%. Dominance of the CD3+CD56-NKG2C+ fraction by these clonotypes also held in several donors.

The CDR3 covers 17 residues. Germline assignment: CDR1 SEHNR and CDR2 FQNEAQ (reference sequence). This receptor was taken from a woman aged 50 to 60 in good health. The chain has TRBV7-9 and TRBJ2-2; checking the TCRdb D call of TRBD2 is not possible without DNA. Specimen: blood T cells: a sorted CD56 or NKG2C T cell subset, CD4+ or CD8+ T cells, or bulk PBMC T cells (not recorded which). The CDR3 spells CASSFPKRESNTGELFF.